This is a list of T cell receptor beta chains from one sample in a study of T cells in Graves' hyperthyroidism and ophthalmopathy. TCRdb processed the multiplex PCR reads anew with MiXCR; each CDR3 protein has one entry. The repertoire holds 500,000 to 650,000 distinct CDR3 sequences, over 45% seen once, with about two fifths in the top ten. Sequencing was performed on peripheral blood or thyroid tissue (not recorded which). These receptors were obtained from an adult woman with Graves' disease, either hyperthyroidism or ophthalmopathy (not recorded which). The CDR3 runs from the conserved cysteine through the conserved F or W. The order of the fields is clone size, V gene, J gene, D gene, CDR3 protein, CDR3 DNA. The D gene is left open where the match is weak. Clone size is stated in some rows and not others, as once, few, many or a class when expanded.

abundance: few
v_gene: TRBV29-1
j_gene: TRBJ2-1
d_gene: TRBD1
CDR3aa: CSARDRVDNEQFF
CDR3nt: TGCAGCGCCCGGGACAGAGTTGACAATGAGCAGTTCTTC

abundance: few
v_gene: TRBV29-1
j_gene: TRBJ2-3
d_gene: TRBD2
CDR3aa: CSAGLATDTQYF
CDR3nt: TGCAGCGCTGGACTAGCGACAGATACGCAGTATTTT

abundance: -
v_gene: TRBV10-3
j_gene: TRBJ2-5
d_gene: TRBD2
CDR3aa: CAMGTSAQETQYF
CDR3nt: TGTGCCATGGGGACTAGCGCACAAGAGACCCAGTACTTC

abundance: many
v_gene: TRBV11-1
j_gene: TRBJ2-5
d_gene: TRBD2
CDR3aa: CASSLALGLSETQYF
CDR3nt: TGTGCCAGCAGCTTAGCGCTGGGACTATCAGAGACCCAGTACTTC

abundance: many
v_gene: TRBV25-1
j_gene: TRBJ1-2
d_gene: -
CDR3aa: CASSDIFGYTF
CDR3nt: TGTGCCAGCAGTGACATTTTTGGCTACACCTTC

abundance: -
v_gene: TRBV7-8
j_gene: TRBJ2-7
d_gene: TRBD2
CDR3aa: CASYRGGARYEQYF
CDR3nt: TGTGCCAGCTACCGGGGAGGGGCGCGTTACGAGCAGTACTTC

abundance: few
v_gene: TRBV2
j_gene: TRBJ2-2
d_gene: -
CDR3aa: CASIKLAGTGELFF
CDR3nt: TGTGCCAGCATAAAGCTAGCAGGAACGGGGGAGCTGTTTTTT

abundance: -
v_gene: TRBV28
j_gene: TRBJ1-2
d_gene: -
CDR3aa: CASSPGQGGLVTF
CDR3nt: TGTGCCAGCAGTCCAGGTCAAGGGGGATTGGTCACCTTC

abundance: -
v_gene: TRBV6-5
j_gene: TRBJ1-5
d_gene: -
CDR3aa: CASRTTGSNQPQHF
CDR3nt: TGTGCCAGCAGGACCACAGGCTCCAATCAGCCCCAGCATTTT

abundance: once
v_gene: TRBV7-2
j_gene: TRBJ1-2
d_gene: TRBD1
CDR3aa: CASSQPTSGTGVGYTF
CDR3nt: TGTGCCAGCAGCCAGCCCACTAGCGGGACAGGGGTTGGCTACACCTTC

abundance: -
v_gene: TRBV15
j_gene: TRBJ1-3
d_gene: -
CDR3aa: CATSRDPMNTIYF
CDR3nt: TGTGCCACCAGCAGAGACCCAATGAACACCATATATTTT

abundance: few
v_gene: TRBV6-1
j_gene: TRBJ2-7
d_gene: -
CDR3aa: CASSEVTTASAYEQYF
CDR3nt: TGTGCCAGCAGTGAGGTAACGACAGCTTCAGCCTACGAGCAGTACTTC

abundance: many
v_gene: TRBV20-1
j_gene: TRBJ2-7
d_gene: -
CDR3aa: CSAPRQETYEQYF
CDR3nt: TGCAGTGCCCCCCGACAGGAGACCTACGAGCAGTACTTC

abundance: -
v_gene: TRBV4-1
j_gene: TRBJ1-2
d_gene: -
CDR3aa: CASSLVFGEIYGHIF
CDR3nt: TGTGCCAGCAGCTTAGTTTTCGGGGAGATTTATGGCCACATCTTC

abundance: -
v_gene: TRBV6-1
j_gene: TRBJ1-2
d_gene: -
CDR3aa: CAIREARRVNYGYTF
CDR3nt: TGTGCCATCAGGGAAGCCCGCCGGGTAAACTATGGCTACACCTTC

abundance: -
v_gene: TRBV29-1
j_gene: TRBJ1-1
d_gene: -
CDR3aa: CSFEGGMNTEAFF
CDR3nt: TGCAGCTTCGAGGGGGGAATGAACACTGAAGCTTTCTTT

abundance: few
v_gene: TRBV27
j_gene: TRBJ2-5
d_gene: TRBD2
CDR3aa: CASSLIGTRGETQYF
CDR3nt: TGTGCCAGCAGTTTAATTGGGACTAGGGGGGAGACCCAGTACTTC

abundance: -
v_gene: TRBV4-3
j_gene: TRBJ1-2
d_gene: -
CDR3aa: CASSGGLGYTF
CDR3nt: TGCGCCAGCAGCGGGGGGCTGGGCTACACCTTC

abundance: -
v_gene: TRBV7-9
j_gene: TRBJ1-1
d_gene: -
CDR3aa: CASRPWGSGTEAFF
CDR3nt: TGCGCCAGCAGGCCCTGGGGCAGTGGCACTGAAGCTTTCTTT

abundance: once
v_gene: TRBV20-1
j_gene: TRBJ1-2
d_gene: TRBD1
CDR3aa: CSAYTRDRGNANYGYTF
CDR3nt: TGCAGTGCTTATACCCGGGACAGGGGAAACGCTAACTATGGCTACACCTTC

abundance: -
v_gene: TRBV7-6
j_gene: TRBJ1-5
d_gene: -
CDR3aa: CASTVGGQPQHF
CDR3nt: TGTGCCAGCACCGTGGGGGGTCAGCCCCAGCATTTT

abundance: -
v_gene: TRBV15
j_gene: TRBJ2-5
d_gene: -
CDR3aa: CATSSDQGDGETQYF
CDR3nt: TGTGCCACCAGCAGCGATCAGGGAGACGGAGAGACCCAGTACTTC

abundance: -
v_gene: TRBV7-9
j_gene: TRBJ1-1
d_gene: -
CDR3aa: CASSTLRNTEAFF
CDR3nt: TGTGCCAGCAGCACTCTTCGGAACACTGAAGCTTTCTTT

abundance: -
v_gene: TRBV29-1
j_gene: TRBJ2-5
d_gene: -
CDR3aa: CSVEPQVKETQYF
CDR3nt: TGCAGCGTTGAGCCACAGGTCAAAGAGACCCAGTACTTC

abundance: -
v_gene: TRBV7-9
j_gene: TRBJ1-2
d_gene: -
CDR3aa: CASTGYQGYTF
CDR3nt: TGTGCCAGCACCGGCTATCAGGGCTACACCTTC

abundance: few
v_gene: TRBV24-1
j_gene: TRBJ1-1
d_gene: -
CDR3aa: CATSDHTEAFF
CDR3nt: TGTGCCACCAGTGACCACACTGAAGCTTTCTTT

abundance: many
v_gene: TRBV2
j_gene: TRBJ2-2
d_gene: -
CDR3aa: CASSEWGTPTGELFF
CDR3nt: TGTGCCAGCAGTGAATGGGGCACCCCTACCGGGGAGCTGTTTTTT

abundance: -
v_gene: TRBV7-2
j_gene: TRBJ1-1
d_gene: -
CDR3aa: CASSAQVGTFF
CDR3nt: TGTGCCAGCAGCGCACAGGTTGGGACTTTCTTT

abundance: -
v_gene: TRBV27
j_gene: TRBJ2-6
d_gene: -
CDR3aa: CASSLTWGAGPSGANVLTF
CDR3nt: TGTGCCAGCAGTTTAACCTGGGGGGCCGGGCCCTCTGGGGCCAACGTCCTGACTTTC

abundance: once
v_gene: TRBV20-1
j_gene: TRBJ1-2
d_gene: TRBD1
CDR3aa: CSATTYGQAAYGYTF
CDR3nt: TGCAGTGCTACTACCTACGGACAGGCCGCCTATGGCTACACCTTC

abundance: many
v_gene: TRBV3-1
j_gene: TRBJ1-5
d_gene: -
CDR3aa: CASSQGLRTTKNQPQHF
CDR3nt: TGTGCCAGCAGCCAAGGTTTAAGGACCACCAAAAATCAGCCCCAGCATTTT

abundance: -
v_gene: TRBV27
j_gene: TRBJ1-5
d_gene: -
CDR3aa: CASSTDGSRQPQHF
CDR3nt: TGTGCCAGCAGTACGGACGGGTCAAGGCAGCCCCAGCATTTT